The 30 T cell receptor beta chains in this list originate from one sample, sequenced in a study of OX40 agonist ivuxolimab in advanced cancers. Profiling relied on immunoSEQ multiplex PCR, and the TCRdb table lists in-frame clones only, not all of them. The sample has under 3,500 clones, about 92% seen once; the top ten hold more than 1.5%. Sequencing was performed on CD4+ or CD8+ T cells sorted from blood, taken in a trial of the OX40 agonist ivuxolimab. Source of these receptors: an adult with an advanced solid tumor such as melanoma, head and neck, liver or kidney cancer.

This clone showed up just a few times. The chain uses TRBV11-2 and TRBJ1-3; D remains unclear. V dropped 1 base and J dropped 1 base, with 14 bases sitting between them. CDR1 is SGHAT and CDR2 is FQNNGV in the germline V gene. This CDR3 has 17 amino acids. CDR3 in DNA: TGTGCCAGCAGCTTAGTGTTACGCGGCGGGTCTGGAAACACCATATATTTT. Its translation is CASSLVLRGGSGNTIYF.

J is TRBJ1-3 and V is TRBV30; possible D gene TRBD1, 6 bases. From germline, CDR1 is GTSNPN and CDR2 SVGIG (reference sequence). CDR3 length: 15 residues. The ends were cut back, 7 bases at V and 1 base at J, with 17 bases in the middle. The CDR3, as DNA: TGTGCCTATGGAGTGTCAGGGGTTTCTGGAAACACCATATATTTT. Translating it yields CAYGVSGVSGNTIYF.

This clone was counted once. V and J are TRBV6-1 and TRBJ2-7; TRBD1 aligns across 8 bases. V shed 5 bases and J 2 bases; nucleotides not matched to a gene: 5. This CDR3 spans 14 amino acids. Germline V CDR1 and CDR2: MNHNS, SASEGT. DNA for the CDR3: TGTGCCAGCAGTAAAACAGGGGGTACCTACGAGCAGTACTTC. It encodes CASSKTGGTYEQYF.

CDR3 region: CASSRADRFYEKLFF. In nucleotides, the CDR3 is TGTGCCAGCAGTCGCGCTGACAGGTTTTACGAAAAACTGTTTTTT. The rearrangement links TRBV5-6 to TRBJ1-4; D possibly corresponds to TRBD1 (6 bases). The CDR3 spans 15 residues. Germline V gene lookup returns CDR1 SGHDT and CDR2 YYEEEE. The V end lost 5 bases, the J end lost 8 bases, and 19 bases lay between the germline ends.

V usage is TRBV2 and J usage is TRBJ2-1, with TRBD2 matching 7 bases. In germline, CDR1 is SNHLY, CDR2 FYNNEI. With 7 bases clipped from V and 7 bases from J, the junction kept 10 bases outside the gene matches. This CDR3 comprises 14 residues. Written as DNA, the CDR3 is TGTGCCAGCAAGGTTAATGGGGGGGGGAATGAGCAGTTCTTC. Translation: CASKVNGGGNEQFF. The complete variable domain, with remaining parts taken from reference TRBV2 and TRBJ2-1, reads EPEVTQTPSHQVTQMGQEVILRCVPISNHLYFYWYRQILGQKVEFLVSFYNNEISEKSEIFDDQFSVERPDGSNFTLKIRSTKLEDSAMYFCASKVNGGGNEQFFGPGTRLTVL.

This clone came up a few times. V and J are TRBV30 and TRBJ1-1; D remains unclear. Between the trimmed V and J ends, which lost 4 bases and 9 bases, there was a span of 12 bases. The CDR3 sequence is 11 residues long. Germline V gene data show CDR1 as GTSNPN and CDR2 as SVGIG (reference sequence). The CDR3 protein is CAWKWIGKAFF. The DNA of the CDR3 is TGTGCCTGGAAATGGATTGGAAAAGCTTTCTTT.

This rearrangement joins TRBV2 to TRBJ2-7; D remains unclear. Germline CDR1 and CDR2: SNHLY and FYNNEI. Trimming took 6 bases from V and 1 from J, leaving 10 bases between them. The CDR3 consists of 13 residues. In nucleotides, the CDR3 is TGTGCCAGCAGGCGATTTGGATCCTACGAGCAGTACTTC. Translation gives CASRRFGSYEQYF.

This rearrangement joins TRBV29-1 to TRBJ1-2; D is possibly TRBD1 (5 bases). There are 15 residues in the CDR3. Germline CDR1 SQVTM, CDR2 ANQGSEA. V gave up 2 bases and J gave up 0 bases, with 13 bases separating them. DNA of the CDR3: TGCAGCGTTGAATCGGCAGGGCCCGCTAACTATGGCTACACCTTC. This codes for CSVESAGPANYGYTF.

The rearrangement joins TRBV5-4 to TRBJ2-7; the D gene is possibly TRBD2 (5 bases). Germline lookup yields CDR1 SGHNT and CDR2 YYREEE (reference sequence). The CDR3 runs to 15 residues. V was shortened by 0 bases and J by 9 bases, with 19 bases between the two germline ends. CDR3 residues: CASSLGSGVQGGQYF. The CDR3 nucleotides are TGTGCCAGCAGCTTGGGTTCCGGAGTTCAAGGAGGGCAGTACTTC.

The chain links TRBV27 to TRBJ1-1; D is ambiguous. The V and J ends lost 4 bases and 7 bases respectively, with 13 bases between them. The germline CDR1 and CDR2 sequences are MNHEY and SMNVEV (reference sequence). The length of the CDR3 is 13 residues. The CDR3 DNA is TGTGCCAGCAGTTCCACAGTCCTCCATGAAGCTTTCTTT. Translation gives CASSSTVLHEAFF.

The chain couples TRBV6-6 to TRBJ2-1; D may be TRBD2 (6 bases). Per germline, CDR1 MNHNY and CDR2 SVGAGI (reference sequence). Deletions cut 0 bases from V and 8 bases from J, with 14 bases between. The CDR3 consists of 15 residues. The CDR3: CASSYSRAGPYEQFF. CDR3 DNA: TGTGCCAGCAGTTACTCACGAGCGGGCCCTTATGAGCAGTTCTTC.

The chain links TRBV9 to TRBJ2-7, with TRBD1 matching 9 bases. This CDR3 is built from 15 residues. The germline V gene encodes CDR1 SGDLS and CDR2 YYNGEE. Germline trimming cut 3 bases from V and 2 bases from J; bases unmatched to any gene: 6. The CDR3 DNA reads as TGTGCCAGCAGCGAGGGACAGGGTGGCACCTACGAGCAGTACTTC. As protein: CASSEGQGGTYEQYF.

This clone was recorded only once. The J gene is TRBJ1-6, the V gene TRBV19; D gene unclear. The CDR3 extends over 16 amino acids. The germline CDR1 and CDR2 sequences are LNHDA and SQIVND (reference sequence). V was cut by 3 bases and J by 1 base, with 10 bases left in between. The CDR3 reads CASSIPVDSYNSPLHF. CDR3 sequence (DNA): TGTGCCAGTAGTATTCCCGTGGATTCCTATAATTCACCCCTCCACTTT.

This sequence joins TRBV29-1 and TRBJ2-5; D is unclear. Trimming took off 5 bases at V and 7 bases at J, with 14 bases between the two ends. The CDR3 runs 12 residues. The germline gives CDR1 SQVTM, CDR2 ANQGSEA. The CDR3 region is CSVRTVRTTQYF. The CDR3 coding sequence is TGCAGCGTTAGGACCGTCCGGACGACCCAGTACTTC.

The chain carries TRBV5-4 and TRBJ1-1; weak D call: TRBD1 (5 bases). Deletions cut 4 bases from V and 1 base from J, with 11 bases between. CDR1 is SGHNT, CDR2 YYREEE, per germline (reference sequence). The CDR3 covers 14 residues. CDR3 amino acids: CASSRGQKNTEAFF. DNA for the CDR3: TGTGCCAGCAGCCGAGGACAAAAGAACACTGAAGCTTTCTTT.

The chain combines TRBV7-2 with TRBJ1-3; unclear D gene. This CDR3 is 15 amino acids long. Germline V lookup: CDR1 SGHTA, CDR2 FQGNSA. V was pared by 2 bases and J by 3 bases, with 11 bases between. The CDR3 DNA is TGTGCCAGCAGCTTATCGGTGGGCTTTGGAAACACCATATATTTT. This encodes CASSLSVGFGNTIYF. Variable domain in full (rest from reference TRBV7-2 and TRBJ1-3): GAGVSQSPSNKVTEKGKDVELRCDPISGHTALYWYRQSLGQGLEFLIYFQGNSAPDKSGLPSDRFSAERTGGSVSTLTIQRTQQEDSAVYLCASSLSVGFGNTIYFGEGSWLTVV.

V and J are TRBV7-9 and TRBJ2-4; TRBD1 agrees at 9 bases. CDR1 is SEHNR and CDR2 is FQNEAQ in the germline V gene (reference sequence). After removal of 4 bases from V and 0 bases from J, the junction contained 4 bases not matched to a gene. The CDR3 is 16 amino acids. CDR3 sequence: CASSSTGGLAKNIQYF. The DNA of the CDR3 is TGTGCCAGCAGCTCGACAGGGGGACTAGCCAAAAACATTCAGTACTTC.

In DNA form, the CDR3 reads TGTGCCAGCTCTCCGGGACAGAGGACCCAGTACTTC. Its translation is CASSPGQRTQYF. The chain couples TRBV27 to TRBJ2-5, with 7 positions matching TRBD1. Germline lookup yields CDR1 MNHEY and CDR2 SMNVEV (reference sequence). The CDR3 is 12 amino acids. Germline trimming cut 8 bases from V and 7 bases from J; bases unmatched to any gene: 7.

The chain couples TRBV4-1 to TRBJ1-2, with 9 bases lining up with TRBD1. The length of the CDR3 is 15 residues. CDR1 is MGHRA and CDR2 is YSYEKL in the germline V gene. The junction had 9 bases not matched to a gene; V was cut back by 3 bases and J by 7 bases. The CDR3 protein is CASSHATGGGGGYTF. The CDR3 DNA reads TGCGCCAGCAGCCATGCCACAGGGGGCGGAGGTGGCTACACCTTC.

This rearrangement joins TRBV6-4 to TRBJ2-1; 8 nucleotides line up with TRBD1. The CDR3 has 14 residues. Trimming took 5 bases from V and 6 from J; bases not matched to a gene: 6. The V gene's germline CDR1 is MRHNA and CDR2 SNTAGT. CDR3 residues: CASSMDRAGNEQFF. The CDR3 DNA follows: TGTGCCAGCAGTATGGACAGGGCTGGCAATGAGCAGTTCTTC.

The chain uses TRBV5-8 and TRBJ2-1, with 9 bases that match TRBD1. The CDR3 is 13 amino acids. The trim removed 4 bases at V and 7 bases at J, leaving 3 bases unmatched. Germline CDR1 reads SGHTS; CDR2 reads YDEGEE. CDR3 sequence: CASSRDRVNEQFF. In DNA, the CDR3 is TGTGCCAGCAGCCGGGACAGGGTAAATGAGCAGTTCTTC.

As for this clone: Other nucleotide sequences from this sample produce the same CDR3. The chain links TRBV29-1 to TRBJ1-1; D is unresolved. This CDR3 has 12 residues. The V gene's germline CDR1 is SQVTM and CDR2 ANQGSEA. The V end lost 2 bases, the J end lost 0 bases, and 4 bases lay between the germline ends. The CDR3 nucleotides are TGCAGCGTTGAACAGATGAACACTGAAGCTTTCTTT. Amino acids: CSVEQMNTEAFF.

The rearrangement joins TRBV2 to TRBJ2-7; D may match TRBD1 or TRBD2 (5 bases each). Trimming shortened V by 4 bases and J by 2 bases, and 12 bases separated the two germline ends. This CDR3 has 14 residues. Germline CDR1 SNHLY, CDR2 FYNNEI. The CDR3 is CASSGGTPPYEQYF. In DNA, the CDR3 is TGTGCCAGCAGTGGGGGGACGCCACCCTACGAGCAGTACTTC.

The rearrangement uses TRBV5-5 and TRBJ2-1; 7 bases are shared with TRBD2. V lost 2 bases, J lost 7 bases, and 12 bases stayed unmatched. Germline V lookup: CDR1 SGHKS, CDR2 YYEKEE (reference sequence). The CDR3 sequence is 16 residues long. Here the CDR3 DNA reads TGTGCCAGCAGCTTTATTCTTGGACTAGGGGCAAATGAGCAGTTCTTC. Translation gives CASSFILGLGANEQFF.

The chain is built from TRBV7-9 and TRBJ2-1; TRBD2 aligns across 8 bases. This CDR3 spans 15 amino acids. Germline V gives CDR1 SEHNR, CDR2 FQNEAQ (reference sequence). The ends lost 5 bases at V and 7 bases at J; junction bases unmatched: 10. The CDR3 spells CASSVVSGGRNEQFF. The CDR3 nucleotides are TGTGCCAGCAGCGTAGTAAGCGGGGGCAGAAATGAGCAGTTCTTC.

V and J are TRBV6-6 and TRBJ1-5, with 7 positions matching TRBD1. The germline gives CDR1 MNHNY, CDR2 SVGAGI (reference sequence). Trimming took 6 bases from V and 5 from J; bases not matched to a gene: 4. The CDR3 loop spans 13 amino acids. The CDR3 protein is CASSEGAYQPQHF. Here the CDR3 DNA reads TGTGCCAGCAGCGAGGGGGCTTATCAGCCCCAGCATTTT.

Notes on this clone: The sample has other DNA sequences that encode this CDR3 too. V and J are TRBV19 and TRBJ1-2; maybe TRBD1 (6 bases). Germline CDR1 is LNHDA and CDR2 is SQIVND (reference sequence). The V end was cut by 3 bases, the J end by 5 bases, with 13 bases between. The CDR3 is made up of 14 amino acids. This CDR3 is CASSMDSWRYGYTF. The CDR3 DNA reads TGTGCCAGTAGTATGGACAGTTGGCGGTATGGCTACACCTTC.

The V gene is TRBV27, the J gene TRBJ2-6; D is unclear. The ends were cut back, 3 bases at V and 0 bases at J, with 3 bases in the middle. The CDR3 runs 14 residues. Germline CDR1 and CDR2: MNHEY and SMNVEV (reference sequence). The CDR3 loop is CASSFSSGANVLTF. The CDR3 bases are TGTGCCAGCAGTTTTAGCTCTGGGGCCAACGTCCTGACTTTC.

The rearrangement links TRBV19 to TRBJ1-4, with TRBD1 matching 8 bases. The trim removed 1 base at V and 8 bases at J, leaving 9 bases unmatched. Germline CDR1 and CDR2: LNHDA and SQIVND (reference sequence). The CDR3 extends over 16 amino acids. For the CDR3, the DNA is TGTGCCAGTAGTATAGCCCCCGGGACAGGTAGCGAAAAACTGTTTTTT. Translating it yields CASSIAPGTGSEKLFF. The entire variable domain, with the rest obtained from reference TRBV19 and TRBJ1-4, is as follows: DGGITQSPKYLFRKEGQNVTLSCEQNLNHDAMYWYRQDPGQGLRLIYYSQIVNDFQKGDIAEGYSVSREKKESFPLTVTSAQKNPTAFYLCASSIAPGTGSEKLFFGSGTQLSVL.

The genes are TRBV4-3 and TRBJ2-5, with 12 positions matching TRBD1. Germline V CDR1 and CDR2: LGHNA, YSLEER. With 0 bases clipped from V and 5 bases from J, the junction kept 1 base outside the gene matches. The CDR3 extends over 15 amino acids. The CDR3 spells CASSQEGQGAETQYF. The CDR3 region has the DNA TGCGCCAGCAGCCAAGAGGGACAGGGGGCTGAGACCCAGTACTTC.